This TCR beta chain was identified in a study of shared clonotypes between healthy human individuals. General observations from the study: Sequencing depth was expected to influence donor clonotype sharing.

CD45RO-negative cells were positively selected for CCR7, leaving out terminally differentiated effector memory CD45RA+ cells. At deep level, the assay was performed. The assay was immunoSEQ multiplex PCR, and TCRdb's table has in-frame clones only and misses some. The sample lists roughly 2.1 million clones; 85% to 95% were seen once. About this clone itself: Its target is not known.

Germline V gene sequence: CDR1 MNHEY, CDR2 SMNVEV (reference sequence). V gave up 4 bases and J gave up 7 bases; unmatched junction bases: 5. This CDR3 contains 14 residues. Sequencing was done on a sample of naive CD8+ T cells from PBMCs. The sequence was obtained from a man aged 18-30 years in good health. Some clones in this sample may be carry-over from other donors' samples. J is TRBJ2-7 and V is TRBV27; 12 nucleotides line up with TRBD1. The CDR3 DNA sequence: TGTGCCAGCAGTTGGGGACAGGGGGCGCCTGAGCAGTACTTC. This encodes CASSWGQGAPEQYF.